Below, 28 T cell receptor beta chains from the same sample are listed, as sequenced in a study of siplizumab effects on memory and regulatory T cells. Profiled with immunoSEQ multiplex PCR; TCRdb holds only in-frame clones, not every one. Of some 97,000 clones listed, approximately 94% are singletons. The material sequenced was non-Treg CD4+ T cells sorted from blood. The receptor set was obtained from a human donor in good health.

This clone was counted a single time. The rearrangement links TRBV5-1 to TRBJ2-7; D remains unclear. Germline V CDR1 and CDR2: SGHRS, YFSETQ. The CDR3 totals 14 residues. Deletions cut 0 bases from V and 3 bases from J, with 10 bases between. This chain's CDR3 is CASSLGGSLYEQYF. The DNA for the CDR3 is TGCGCCAGCAGCTTGGGCGGTAGCCTCTACGAGCAGTACTTC.

CDR3 coding DNA: TGTGCCAGCACCCGGGGCGGGAGGGACACAGATACGCAGTATTTT. It specifies CASTRGGRDTDTQYF. The chain couples TRBV6-5 to TRBJ2-3; 9 bases fit TRBD2. V trimming: 7 bases; J trimming: 2 bases; junction bases outside the gene matches: 7. The CDR3 loop spans 15 amino acids. Per germline, CDR1 MNHEY and CDR2 SVGAGI.

This clone was seen once. The chain employs TRBV2 and TRBJ1-6, with TRBD1 matching 7 bases. Germline-derived CDR1 and CDR2 are SNHLY and FYNNEI. The CDR3 is made up of 16 amino acids. With V trimmed by 5 bases and J by 7 bases, 11 bases remained unmatched. In DNA form, the CDR3 reads TGTGCCAGCAGTCTCAGGACAGGTGACACAAATTCACCCCTCCACTTT. Translation: CASSLRTGDTNSPLHF.

This clone occurred a few times. The genes are TRBV6-5 and TRBJ2-1, with TRBD2 matching over 12 bases. Germline loops: CDR1 MNHEY, CDR2 SVGAGI. The junction had 9 bases not matched to a gene; V was cut back by 4 bases and J by 8 bases. The CDR3 is 16 amino acids. CDR3 region: CASSFLGLAGRDEQFF. In nucleotides, the CDR3 is TGTGCCAGCAGTTTCCTCGGACTAGCGGGAAGAGATGAGCAGTTCTTC.

The V and J genes are TRBV7-8 and TRBJ1-1, with D unresolved. CDR3 length: 14 residues. V lost 4 bases and J 0 bases, leaving 9 bases between the germline ends. Germline V CDR1 and CDR2: SGHVS, FQNEAQ. The chain's CDR3 is CASSSMSLNTEAFF. CDR3 coding DNA: TGTGCCAGCAGCTCTATGTCTTTGAACACTGAAGCTTTCTTT.

Details on this clone: Other DNA sequences from this sample encode an identical CDR3 as well. The chain uses TRBV6-1 and TRBJ1-4; maybe TRBD1 (5 bases). Trimming pared 6 bases from V and 5 bases from J, leaving 16 bases between. Germline V gives CDR1 MNHNS, CDR2 SASEGT. The CDR3 runs to 15 residues. CDR3: CASRDTGTANEKLFF. CDR3 nucleotides: TGTGCCAGCAGGGATACCGGGACGGCAAATGAAAAACTGTTTTTT.

The genes are TRBV5-8 and TRBJ1-1; D ambiguous. With 2 bases removed from V and 6 bases from J, the gap between germline ends came to 14 bases. In germline, CDR1 is SGHTS, CDR2 YDEGEE. The CDR3 runs to 14 residues. Written as DNA, the CDR3 is TGTGCCAGCAGCTTTCCCCCGAAGTGGGCTGAAGCTTTCTTT. This gives the protein CASSFPPKWAEAFF.

This clone was counted between two and nine times. This sequence joins TRBV5-1 and TRBJ2-2; 9 bases are shared with TRBD1. V was pared by 2 bases and J by 0 bases, with 2 bases of the junction left unmatched. The V gene's germline CDR1 is SGHRS and CDR2 YFSETQ. The CDR3 has 16 residues. CDR3 DNA: TGCGCCAGCAGCTTCACAGGGGGCGCGAACACCGGGGAGCTGTTTTTT. Translating gives CASSFTGGANTGELFF.

The J gene is TRBJ2-5, the V gene TRBV19; maybe TRBD2 (6 bases). This CDR3 has 13 residues. Looked up from germline, CDR1 is LNHDA and CDR2 is SQIVND (reference sequence). V was cut by 1 base and J by 7 bases, with 10 bases left in between. Written as DNA, the CDR3 is TGTGCCAGTAGTATAGGGGGAGGCGCGACCCAGTACTTC. The encoded protein is CASSIGGGATQYF. Using reference TRBV19 and TRBJ2-5 for the parts outside the CDR3, the full variable domain is DGGITQSPKYLFRKEGQNVTLSCEQNLNHDAMYWYRQDPGQGLRLIYYSQIVNDFQKGDIAEGYSVSREKKESFPLTVTSAQKNPTAFYLCASSIGGGATQYFGPGTRLLVL.

CDR3 in DNA: TGTGCCAGCAGTTACGGGACATCCTACGAGCAGTACTTC. Amino acid sequence: CASSYGTSYEQYF. The chain has TRBV6-5 and TRBJ2-7; D might be TRBD1 (6 bases). This CDR3 comprises 13 residues. The V end was cut by 2 bases, the J end by 1 base, with 6 bases between. Germline CDR1 is MNHEY and CDR2 is SVGAGI.

V usage is TRBV5-1 and J usage is TRBJ2-7, with D unclear. Germline assignment: CDR1 SGHRS and CDR2 YFSETQ. The germline V and J ends were trimmed by 2 bases and 4 bases, with 16 bases remaining between them. The CDR3 has 15 amino acids. CDR3 coding DNA: TGCGCCAGCAGCTTAGGCGACGCCAATAATTACGAGCAGTACTTC. Translating gives CASSLGDANNYEQYF.

V and J are TRBV27 and TRBJ2-1; no firm D call. Germline CDR1 is MNHEY and CDR2 is SMNVEV (reference sequence). V shed 4 bases and J shed 10 bases, with 20 bases lying between them. CDR3 length equals 15 residues. For the CDR3, the DNA is TGTGCCAGCAGTTGGATTGGGGTAGACAATGGGGAGCAGTTCTTC. Translating it yields CASSWIGVDNGEQFF.

The genes are TRBV7-3 and TRBJ2-1; TRBD2 agrees at 10 bases. The CDR3 extends over 19 amino acids. V was pared by 0 bases and J by 8 bases, with 16 bases of the junction left unmatched. Germline CDR1 SGHTA, CDR2 FQGTGA. CDR3 protein: CASSLTGVAGGARVDEQFF. The CDR3 nucleotides are TGTGCCAGCAGCTTAACGGGGGTAGCGGGAGGCGCCAGGGTAGATGAGCAGTTCTTC.

The V gene is TRBV18, the J gene TRBJ2-7; weak D call: TRBD1 (6 bases). CDR1 is KGHSH and CDR2 is LQKENI in the germline V gene. Trimming cost V 3 bases and J 1 base, with 10 bases left between them. There are 14 residues in the CDR3. The DNA of the CDR3 is TGTGCCAGCTCACCGAACAGGGCGTCCTACGAGCAGTACTTC. Protein sequence: CASSPNRASYEQYF.

The chain employs TRBV7-2 and TRBJ2-2; D remains ambiguous. This CDR3 is 13 amino acids long. Germline V gene data show CDR1 as SGHTA and CDR2 as FQGNSA. The V end was cut by 6 bases, the J end by 8 bases, with 13 bases between. CDR3 sequence: CASSQGRSGELFF. The CDR3 bases are TGTGCCAGCAGTCAAGGACGGAGTGGGGAGCTGTTTTTT.

J is TRBJ2-1 and V is TRBV7-3; 13 nucleotides line up with TRBD2. The CDR3 sequence is 15 residues long. CDR1 is SGHTA and CDR2 is FQGTGA in the germline V gene. Unmatched junction bases numbered 7, after V lost 5 bases and J lost 9 bases. CDR3 protein: CASSTTGTSGTEQFF. The CDR3 coding sequence is TGTGCCAGCAGCACAACCGGGACTAGCGGGACTGAGCAGTTCTTC.

The chain couples TRBV21-1 to TRBJ2-7. TRBV21-1 is designated a pseudogene. The CDR3 runs to 14 residues. DNA of the CDR3: TGTGCCAGCAGCAAAGAAGGGGAGTGCTACGAGCAGTACTTC. It codes for CASSKEGECYEQYF.

This chain joins TRBV5-1 and TRBJ2-5; D tentatively reads TRBD1 or TRBD2 (5 bases each). V was pared by 5 bases and J by 3 bases, with 17 bases between. Germline CDR1 is SGHRS and CDR2 is YFSETQ. This CDR3 contains 15 residues. CDR3 DNA: TGCGCCAGCAGTGAGGGGTTCCCCAAAAAAGAGACCCAGTACTTC. Protein: CASSEGFPKKETQYF.

V is TRBV7-3 and J is TRBJ2-1, with D unresolved. The CDR3 runs to 16 residues. Deletions cut 1 base from V and 6 bases from J, with 16 bases between. The germline V gene has CDR1 SGHTA and CDR2 FQGTGA. The CDR3 loop is CASSLSYSPKSNEQFF. CDR3 nucleotide sequence: TGTGCCAGCAGCTTAAGTTATTCTCCCAAGTCCAATGAGCAGTTCTTC.

This chain uses TRBV28 with TRBJ2-7; 14 bases agree with TRBD2. J was trimmed by 3 bases and V by 5 bases; bases with no gene match: 6. From germline, CDR1 is MDHEN and CDR2 SYDVKM. The CDR3 consists of 16 residues. CDR3 in DNA: TGTGCCAGCAGTCCCCTTGGGACTAGCGGGAGCTACGAGCAGTACTTC. As protein: CASSPLGTSGSYEQYF.

This clone was seen only once. The chain joins TRBV28 to TRBJ2-3; D gene unclear. This CDR3 is 15 amino acids long. V was pared by 10 bases and J by 2 bases, with 19 bases between. The germline V gene encodes CDR1 MDHEN and CDR2 SYDVKM. The CDR3 DNA is TGTGCCACCGAAATGGGGTTAGTGGTCACAGATACGCAGTATTTT. Amino acids: CATEMGLVVTDTQYF.

This sequence joins TRBV6-6 and TRBJ2-3; possible D gene TRBD1, 6 bases. CDR3 size: 14 residues. Trimming cost V 4 bases and J 11 bases, with 19 bases left between them. Germline V lookup: CDR1 MNHNY, CDR2 SVGAGI (reference sequence). The DNA of the CDR3 is TGTGCCAGCAGTTCAGTAATACAGGGAAACGGGCAGTATTTT. Residues: CASSSVIQGNGQYF.

V is TRBV19 and J is TRBJ1-2; weak D call: TRBD1 (5 bases). In germline, CDR1 is LNHDA, CDR2 SQIVND (reference sequence). V lost 4 bases, J lost 3 bases, and 9 bases lay in between. The CDR3 loop spans 13 amino acids. The CDR3 DNA sequence: TGTGCCAGTAGTAGCGGGGGATACTATGGCTACACCTTC. This sequence encodes CASSSGGYYGYTF.

This clone came up once. The chain is built from TRBV11-1 and TRBJ2-1; 8 bases map to TRBD1. V trimming: 5 bases; J trimming: 7 bases; junction bases outside the gene matches: 10. CDR1 SGHAT and CDR2 FQDESV come from the germline V gene (reference sequence). The CDR3 spans 15 residues. The CDR3 DNA follows: TGTGCCAGCAGCCCGCAGACAGGGGCCGTGAATGAGCAGTTCTTC. It is translated as CASSPQTGAVNEQFF.

This clone was seen a single time. The CDR3 region has the DNA TGTGCCAGCAGCGGGGACAACTCCTACGAGCAGTACTTC. Protein product: CASSGDNSYEQYF. The rearrangement uses TRBV7-6 and TRBJ2-7; D may be TRBD1 (6 bases). V was trimmed by 5 bases and J by 0 bases, leaving 8 bases between them. CDR1 and CDR2 (germline): SGHVS, FNYEAQ. The CDR3 covers 13 residues.

The chain uses TRBV28 and TRBJ2-3; 11 nucleotides match TRBD2. The CDR3 contains 16 residues. Germline CDR1 is MDHEN and CDR2 is SYDVKM. V gave up 7 bases and J gave up 6 bases; unmatched junction bases: 12. CDR3 sequence reads: CASIPSWGLAADTQYF. CDR3 nucleotides: TGTGCCAGCATCCCTTCGTGGGGACTAGCGGCGGATACGCAGTATTTT.

This clone was counted once. This chain uses TRBV2 with TRBJ1-1, with a weak D call TRBD1 (5 bases). In germline, CDR1 is SNHLY, CDR2 FYNNEI. The CDR3 covers 17 residues. V dropped 5 bases and J dropped 0 bases, with 19 bases sitting between them. Written as DNA, the CDR3 is TGTGCCAGCAGTATTCCGGGACTGAAGAACATGAACACTGAAGCTTTCTTT. This gives the protein CASSIPGLKNMNTEAFF.

This chain uses TRBV21-1 with TRBJ1-2; the table's D gene call, TRBD1, was not cross checked with the DNA. TRBV21-1 has pseudogene status. The CDR3 runs 14 residues. For the CDR3, the DNA is TGTGCCAGCAGCCAGACAGCAGCTAACTATGGCTACACCTTC. It codes for CASSQTAANYGYTF.